This T cell receptor beta chain derives from a study of blood T cell repertoires in COVID-19. As for the study in general: In each case, the material was cDNA or gDNA derived from T cells, B-cell-depleted T cells, or PBMCs.

Trimming took 6 bases from V and 6 from J, leaving 15 bases between them. Germline V gene data show CDR1 as MDHEN and CDR2 as SYDVKM. The CDR3 has 15 residues. Original data processing: Amplification of reference gene primers provided the estimated nucleated cell counts. Sequenced by immunoSEQ multiplex PCR; TCRdb stores in-frame clones only, minus some. That table furnishes V, J and clone size, whereas the DNA furnished D and trimming. Of about 230,000 clones in the sample, roughly 90% were seen once. The chain carries TRBV28 and TRBJ1-6; no firm D call. The source is a woman aged 55-69 years with acute or convalescent COVID-19. The sequenced material came from peripheral blood. CDR3 sequence reads: CASRGKIRGNSPLHF. CDR3 sequence (DNA): TGTGCCAGCAGGGGGAAGATTCGGGGTAATTCACCCCTCCACTTT.